The clone carrying this T cell receptor (beta chain) came up a few times. Its cognate antigen is unknown. The sample belongs to a study of T cell repertoires in cytomegalovirus infection. As for the study in general: Both a matching HLA type and CMV infection were indicated by public TCR beta signatures. Study results and caveats: Adding up the frequency of public TCR beta families identified people who carried CMV plus the relevant HLA. Predominance within the ex vivo response was attributable to HLA-C-restricted CMV-specific TCR beta clonotypes.

Trimming took 2 bases from V and 1 from J, leaving 10 bases between them. Germline V gene data show CDR1 as KGHDR and CDR2 as SFDVKD. This CDR3 has 15 residues. TCRdb ran MiXCR on the reads and lists one entry per CDR3 protein. The profile covers fewer than 650,000 distinct CDR3 sequences, with just under 40% appearing a single time and about 46% taken by the ten largest. The receptor was derived from a human donor in good health (CMV status not recorded). Some clones in this sample may be carry-over from other donors' samples. Source: cultured PBMCs, taken from culture after CMV antigen stimulation. The rearrangement uses TRBV24-1 and TRBJ1-1, with D tentatively TRBD1 (5 bases). In nucleotides, the CDR3 is TGTGCCACCAGTGATTCAGGGTCTGCGAACACTGAAGCTTTCTTT. This codes for CATSDSGSANTEAFF.